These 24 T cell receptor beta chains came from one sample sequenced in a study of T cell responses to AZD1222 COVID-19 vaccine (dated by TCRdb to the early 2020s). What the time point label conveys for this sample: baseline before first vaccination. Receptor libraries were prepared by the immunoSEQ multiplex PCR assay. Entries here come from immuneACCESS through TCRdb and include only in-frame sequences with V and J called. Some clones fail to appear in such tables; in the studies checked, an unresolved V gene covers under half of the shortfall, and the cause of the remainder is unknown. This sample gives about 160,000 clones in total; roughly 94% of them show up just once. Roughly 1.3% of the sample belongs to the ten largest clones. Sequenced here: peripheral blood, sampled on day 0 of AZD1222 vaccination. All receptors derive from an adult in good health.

CDR3 DNA: TGCGCCAGCAGCACGTTGGGGGGACCACAAGAGACCCAGTACTTC. It is translated as CASSTLGGPQETQYF. The chain uses TRBV5-1 and TRBJ2-5; D is perhaps TRBD2 (6 bases). The CDR3 consists of 15 residues. V lost 4 bases to trimming and J lost 2 bases, with 15 bases between them. Germline CDR1 and CDR2: SGHRS and YFSETQ. The variable domain in full, with the rest retrieved from reference TRBV5-1 and TRBJ2-5, is KAGVTQTPRYLIKTRGQQVTLSCSPISGHRSVSWYQQTPGQGLQFLFEYFSETQRNKGNFPGRFSGRQFSNSRSEMNVSTLELGDSALYLCASSTLGGPQETQYFGPGTRLLVL.

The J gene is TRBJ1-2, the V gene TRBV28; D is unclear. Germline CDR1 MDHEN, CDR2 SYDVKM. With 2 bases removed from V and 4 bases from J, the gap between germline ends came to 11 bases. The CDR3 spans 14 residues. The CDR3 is CASSLMGGGYGYTF. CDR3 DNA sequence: TGTGCCAGCAGTTTAATGGGTGGTGGCTATGGCTACACCTTC.

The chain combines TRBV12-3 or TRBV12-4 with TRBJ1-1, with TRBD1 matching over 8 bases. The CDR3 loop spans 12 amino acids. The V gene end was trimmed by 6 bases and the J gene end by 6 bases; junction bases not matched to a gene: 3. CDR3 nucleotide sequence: TGTGCCAGCAGAATCAGGGGGCCTGAAGCTTTCTTT. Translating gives CASRIRGPEAFF.

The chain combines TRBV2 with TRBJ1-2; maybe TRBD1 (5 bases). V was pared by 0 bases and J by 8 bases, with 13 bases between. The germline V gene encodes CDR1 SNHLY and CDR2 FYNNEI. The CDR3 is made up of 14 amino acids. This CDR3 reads CASSEARVTGGYTF. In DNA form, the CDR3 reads TGTGCCAGCAGTGAAGCCAGGGTAACGGGGGGCTACACCTTC.

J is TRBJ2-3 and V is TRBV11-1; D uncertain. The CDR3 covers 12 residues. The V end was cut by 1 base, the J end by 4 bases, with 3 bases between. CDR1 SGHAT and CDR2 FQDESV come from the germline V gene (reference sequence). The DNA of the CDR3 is TGTGCCAGCAGCTTAGTATCAGATACGCAGTATTTT. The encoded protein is CASSLVSDTQYF.

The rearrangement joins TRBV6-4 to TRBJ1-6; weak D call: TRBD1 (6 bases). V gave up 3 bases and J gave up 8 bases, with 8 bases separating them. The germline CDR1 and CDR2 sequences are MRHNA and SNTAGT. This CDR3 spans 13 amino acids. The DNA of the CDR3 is TGTGCCAGCAGTGAGGACAGTTATTCACCCCTCCACTTT. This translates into CASSEDSYSPLHF.

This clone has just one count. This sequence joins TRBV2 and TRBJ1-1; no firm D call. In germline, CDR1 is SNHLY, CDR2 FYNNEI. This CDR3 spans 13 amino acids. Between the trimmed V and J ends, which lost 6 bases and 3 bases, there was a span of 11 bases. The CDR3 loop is CASRSGPDTEAFF. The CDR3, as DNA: TGTGCCAGCAGGAGTGGGCCGGACACTGAAGCTTTCTTT.

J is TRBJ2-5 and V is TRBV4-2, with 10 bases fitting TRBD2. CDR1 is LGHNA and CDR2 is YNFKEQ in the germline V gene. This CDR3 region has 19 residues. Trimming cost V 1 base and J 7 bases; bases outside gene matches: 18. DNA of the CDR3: TGTGCCAGCAGCCAAGCACTCCCCCTCGAAGCGGGGGGGTCCCGGACCCAGTACTTC. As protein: CASSQALPLEAGGSRTQYF.

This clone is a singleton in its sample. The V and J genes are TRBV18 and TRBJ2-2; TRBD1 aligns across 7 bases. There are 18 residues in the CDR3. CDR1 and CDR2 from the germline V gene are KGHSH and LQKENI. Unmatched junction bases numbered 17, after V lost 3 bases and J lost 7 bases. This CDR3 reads CASSPNPPTGFFIGELFF. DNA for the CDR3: TGTGCCAGCTCACCGAACCCACCGACAGGGTTTTTCATCGGGGAGCTGTTTTTT.

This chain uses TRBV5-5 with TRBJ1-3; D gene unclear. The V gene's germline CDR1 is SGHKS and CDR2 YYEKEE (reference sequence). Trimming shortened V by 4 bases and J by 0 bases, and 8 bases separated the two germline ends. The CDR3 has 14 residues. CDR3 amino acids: CASSGTASGNTIYF. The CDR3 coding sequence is TGTGCCAGCAGCGGTACAGCCTCTGGAAACACCATATATTTT.

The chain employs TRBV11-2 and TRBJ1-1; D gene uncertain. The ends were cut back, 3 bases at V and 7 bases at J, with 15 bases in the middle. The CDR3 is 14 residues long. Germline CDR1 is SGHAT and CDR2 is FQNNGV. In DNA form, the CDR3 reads TGTGCCAGCAGCTTCGGATCGGGTCATGGTGAAGCTTTCTTT. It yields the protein CASSFGSGHGEAFF.

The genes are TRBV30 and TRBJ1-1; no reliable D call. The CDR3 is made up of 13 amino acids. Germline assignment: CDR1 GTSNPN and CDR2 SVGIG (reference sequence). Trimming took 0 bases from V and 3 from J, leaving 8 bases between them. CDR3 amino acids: CAWSVQTDTEAFF. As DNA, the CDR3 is TGTGCCTGGAGTGTACAGACGGACACTGAAGCTTTCTTT. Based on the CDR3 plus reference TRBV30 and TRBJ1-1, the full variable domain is SQTIHQWPATLVQPVGSPLSLECTVEGTSNPNLYWYRQAAGRGLQLLFYSVGIGQISSEVPQNLSASRPQDRQFILSSKKLLLSDSGFYLCAWSVQTDTEAFFGQGTRLTVV.

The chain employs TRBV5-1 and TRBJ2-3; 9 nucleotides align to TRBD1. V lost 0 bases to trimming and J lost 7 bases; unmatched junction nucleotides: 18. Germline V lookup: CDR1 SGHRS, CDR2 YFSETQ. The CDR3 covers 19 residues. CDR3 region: CASSLGDRVFTGFSNTQYF. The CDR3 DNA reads TGCGCCAGCAGCTTGGGGGACAGGGTTTTCACGGGCTTTTCGAATACGCAGTATTTT.

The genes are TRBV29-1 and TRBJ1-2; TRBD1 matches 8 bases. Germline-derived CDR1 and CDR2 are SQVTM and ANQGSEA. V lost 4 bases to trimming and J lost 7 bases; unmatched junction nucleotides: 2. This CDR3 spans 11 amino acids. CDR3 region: CSVGTGGGYTF. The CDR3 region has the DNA TGCAGCGTTGGAACAGGGGGTGGCTACACCTTC.

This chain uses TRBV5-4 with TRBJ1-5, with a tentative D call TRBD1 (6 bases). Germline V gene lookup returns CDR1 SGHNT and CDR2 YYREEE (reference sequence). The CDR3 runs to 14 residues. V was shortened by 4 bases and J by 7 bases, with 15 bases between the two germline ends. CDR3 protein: CASSLGGGAQPQHF. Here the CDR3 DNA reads TGTGCCAGCAGCCTGGGAGGGGGGGCCCAGCCCCAGCATTTT.

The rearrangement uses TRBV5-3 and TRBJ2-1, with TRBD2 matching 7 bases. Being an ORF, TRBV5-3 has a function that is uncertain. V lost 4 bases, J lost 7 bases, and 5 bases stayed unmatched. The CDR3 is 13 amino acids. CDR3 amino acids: CARSEGRGNEQFF. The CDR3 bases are TGTGCCAGAAGCGAGGGGCGGGGGAATGAGCAGTTCTTC.

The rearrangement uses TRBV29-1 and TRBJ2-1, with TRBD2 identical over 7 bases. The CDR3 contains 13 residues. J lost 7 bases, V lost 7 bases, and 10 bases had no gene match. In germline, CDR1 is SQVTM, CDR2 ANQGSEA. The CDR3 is CSALGGRGNEQFF. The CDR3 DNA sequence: TGCAGCGCCCTTGGCGGGAGAGGGAATGAGCAGTTCTTC.

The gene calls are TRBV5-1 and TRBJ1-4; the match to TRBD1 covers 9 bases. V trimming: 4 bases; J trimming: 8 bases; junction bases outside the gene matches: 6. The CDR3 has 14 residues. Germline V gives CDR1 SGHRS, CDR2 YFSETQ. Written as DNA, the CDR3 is TGCGCCAGCAGCCTGGGACAGGGTAACGAAAAACTGTTTTTT. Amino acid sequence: CASSLGQGNEKLFF.

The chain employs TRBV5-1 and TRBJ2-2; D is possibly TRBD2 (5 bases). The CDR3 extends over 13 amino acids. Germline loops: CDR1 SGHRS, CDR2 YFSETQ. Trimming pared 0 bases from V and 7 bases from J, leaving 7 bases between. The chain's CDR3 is CASSLVAGGELFF. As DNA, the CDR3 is TGCGCCAGCAGCTTGGTGGCGGGCGGGGAGCTGTTTTTT. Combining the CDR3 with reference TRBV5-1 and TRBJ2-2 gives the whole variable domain KAGVTQTPRYLIKTRGQQVTLSCSPISGHRSVSWYQQTPGQGLQFLFEYFSETQRNKGNFPGRFSGRQFSNSRSEMNVSTLELGDSALYLCASSLVAGGELFFGEGSRLTVL.

This chain's CDR3 is CASSLNQGALPDTEAFF. In nucleotides, the CDR3 is TGTGCCAGCTCACTCAATCAGGGGGCGCTACCAGATACTGAAGCTTTCTTT. V and J are TRBV18 and TRBJ1-1; 8 bases fit TRBD1. The CDR3 is 17 amino acids. V trimming: 4 bases; J trimming: 5 bases; junction bases outside the gene matches: 15. Germline V CDR1 and CDR2: KGHSH, LQKENI. Looking up the rest from reference TRBV18 and TRBJ1-1 gives the full variable domain: NAGVMQNPRHLVRRRGQEARLRCSPMKGHSHVYWYRQLPEEGLKFMVYLQKENIIDESGMPKERFSAEFPKEGPSILRIQQVVRGDSAAYFCASSLNQGALPDTEAFFGQGTRLTVV.

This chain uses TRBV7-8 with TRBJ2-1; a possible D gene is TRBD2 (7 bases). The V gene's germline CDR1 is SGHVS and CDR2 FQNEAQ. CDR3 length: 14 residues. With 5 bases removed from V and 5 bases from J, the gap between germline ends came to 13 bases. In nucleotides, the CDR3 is TGTGCCAGCAGCGGGGGGGGCAGTAACAATGAGCAGTTCTTC. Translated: CASSGGGSNNEQFF. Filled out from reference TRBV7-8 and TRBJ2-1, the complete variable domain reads GAGVSQSPRYKVAKRGQDVALRCDPISGHVSLFWYQQALGQGPEFLTYFQNEAQLDKSGLPSDRFFAERPEGSVSTLKIQRTQQEDSAVYLCASSGGGSNNEQFFGPGTRLTVL.

CDR3 bases: TGCGCCAGCCACTCCGGTGCCGATAATGAAAAACTGTTTTTT. It is translated as CASHSGADNEKLFF. V and J are TRBV5-1 and TRBJ1-4; D is undetermined. V was clipped by 7 bases and J by 4 bases, with 14 bases between them. CDR1 SGHRS and CDR2 YFSETQ come from the germline V gene. This CDR3 comprises 14 residues.

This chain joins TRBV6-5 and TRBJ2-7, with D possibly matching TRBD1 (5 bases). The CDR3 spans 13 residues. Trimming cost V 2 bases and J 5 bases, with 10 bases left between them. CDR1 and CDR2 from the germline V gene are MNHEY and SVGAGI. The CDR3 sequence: CASSYDRFNEQYV. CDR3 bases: TGTGCCAGCAGTTACGACAGATTTAACGAGCAGTACGTC.

Written as DNA, the CDR3 is TGTGCCAGCAGCTTAAGTGGACAGGGCGGGAATGAGCAGTTCTTC. Its protein product is CASSLSGQGGNEQFF. This chain connects TRBV11-2 to TRBJ2-1, with TRBD1 matching over 8 bases. Germline trimming cut 2 bases from V and 7 bases from J; bases unmatched to any gene: 7. From germline, CDR1 is SGHAT and CDR2 FQNNGV. The CDR3 runs to 15 residues.